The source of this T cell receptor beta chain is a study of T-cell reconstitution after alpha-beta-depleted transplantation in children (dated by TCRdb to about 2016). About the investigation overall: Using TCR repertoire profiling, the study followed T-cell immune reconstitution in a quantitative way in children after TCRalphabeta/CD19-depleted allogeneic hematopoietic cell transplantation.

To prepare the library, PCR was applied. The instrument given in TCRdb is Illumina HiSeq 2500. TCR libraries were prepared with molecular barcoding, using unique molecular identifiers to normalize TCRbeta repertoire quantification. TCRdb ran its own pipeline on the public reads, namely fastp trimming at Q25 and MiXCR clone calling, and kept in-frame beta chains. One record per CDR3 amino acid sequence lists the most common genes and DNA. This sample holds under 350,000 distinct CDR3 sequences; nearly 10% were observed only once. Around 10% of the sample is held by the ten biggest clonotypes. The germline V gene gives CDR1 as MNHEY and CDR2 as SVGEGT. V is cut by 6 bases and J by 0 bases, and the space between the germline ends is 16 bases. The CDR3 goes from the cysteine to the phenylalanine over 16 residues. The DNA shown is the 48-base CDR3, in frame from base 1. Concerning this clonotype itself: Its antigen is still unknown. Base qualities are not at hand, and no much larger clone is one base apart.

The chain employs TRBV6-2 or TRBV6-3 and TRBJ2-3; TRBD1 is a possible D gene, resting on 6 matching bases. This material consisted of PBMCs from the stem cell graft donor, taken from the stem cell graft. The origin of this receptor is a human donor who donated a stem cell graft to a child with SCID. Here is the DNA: TGTGCCAGCAGCAAGGGGGTAACCCTTAGCACAGATACGCAGTATTTT. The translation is CASSKGVTLSTDTQYF.